Listed here is a single T cell receptor beta chain. Its antigen is not known. The CDR3 is made up of 16 amino acids. From germline, CDR1 is MNHNS and CDR2 SASEGT. Trimming at V came to 4 bases and at J to 5 bases, leaving 8 bases not matched to a gene. The time point here: week 35, safety follow-up. Alongside topical imiquimod, each dose of vaccine comprised 300 ug of mutant IDH1 20-mer peptide. The method was immunoSEQ multiplex PCR; TCRdb's version includes in-frame clones alone and lacks a portion of them. Among about 32,000 clones listed, around 80% were seen once. The sample is drawn from a study of a mutant IDH1 vaccine in newly diagnosed glioma.

The receptor comes from a woman between 18 and 29 years old with glioma. The sample was PBMCs, taken from a glioma patient whose treatment included an IDH1 peptide vaccine. The rearrangement joins TRBV6-1 to TRBJ2-3; 11 positions agree with TRBD2. The DNA for the CDR3 is TGTGCCAGCAGTGGAAGACTAGCGGGGCAGGGAGATACGCAGTATTTT. This codes for CASSGRLAGQGDTQYF.